Listed below are T cell receptor beta chains from one sample, sequenced in a study of breast tumors, draining lymph nodes, adjacent tissues. TCRdb processed the multiplex PCR reads anew with MiXCR; each CDR3 protein has one entry. Among about 130,000 distinct CDR3 sequences listed, approximately 20% were seen once. The sample was axillary lymph node tissue. The receptor source for this set is a female donor with breast cancer. Some clones in this sample may be carry-over from other donors' samples. The CDR3 runs from the conserved cysteine through the conserved F or W. The order of the fields is D gene, J gene, V gene, clone size, CDR3 DNA, CDR3 protein. A D gene is named only where the DNA matches it firmly. Clone size, where shown, is once, few, many, or a class for clones that have expanded.

>TRBD2|TRBJ2-5|TRBV20-1|many
TGCAGTGCTTATAGCGGGGCCGCCCAGGAGACCCAGTACTTC
CSAYSGAAQETQYF
>TRBD2|TRBJ2-7|TRBV20-1|NA
TGCAGTGCTAGTGGTCAAACTAGCGGACCCTACGAGCAGTACTTC
CSASGQTSGPYEQYF
>TRBD2|TRBJ2-1|TRBV28|few
TGTGCCAGCAGTTTAGGGGCGGGAGTGGGCTACAATGAGCAGTTCTTC
CASSLGAGVGYNEQFF
>NA|TRBJ2-2|TRBV19|many
TGTGCCAGTACCCATGGGCTCACGAACACCGGGGAGCTGTTTTTT
CASTHGLTNTGELFF
>NA|TRBJ2-6|TRBV6-1|NA
TGTGCCAGCAGTCCGGGTGTCGTCCTGACTTTC
CASSPGVVLTF
>TRBD1|TRBJ2-7|TRBV4-3|many
TGCGCCAGCAGCCAAGAGGGGGCAGGGGGCGAGCAGTACTTC
CASSQEGAGGEQYF
>NA|TRBJ2-7|TRBV6-2/TRBV6-3|many
TGTGCCAGCACCAGTGGGGGCAGCTCCTACGAGCAGTACTTC
CASTSGGSSYEQYF
>NA|TRBJ2-3|TRBV10-3|many
TGTGCCATCAGTGAGTCCCTAGCGGATACGCAGTATTTT
CAISESLADTQYF
>TRBD2|TRBJ2-7|TRBV5-1|many
TGCGCCAGCAGGGCTAGCGGGGTCACCTACGAGCAGTACTTC
CASRASGVTYEQYF
>NA|TRBJ2-5|TRBV4-1|many
TGCGCCAGCAGCCAAGATGTTGACAGGCCCTTCCAAGAGACCCAGTACTTC
CASSQDVDRPFQETQYF
>NA|TRBJ2-1|TRBV7-9|many
TGTGCCAGCAGCTCCTCTAGATCGGGCTACAATGAGCAGTTCTTC
CASSSSRSGYNEQFF
>NA|TRBJ1-6|TRBV2|many
TGTGCCAGCAGCGGGACAATCAATAATTCACCCCTCCACTTT
CASSGTINNSPLHF
>NA|TRBJ1-2|TRBV6-5|NA
TGTGCCAGCAGCCCACGAGGGGATGGCTACACCTTC
CASSPRGDGYTF
>TRBD1|TRBJ2-7|TRBV28|NA
TGTGCCAGCAGTTTATCTGGACAGGGGGCCTACGAGCAGTACTTC
CASSLSGQGAYEQYF
>TRBD2|TRBJ2-3|TRBV6-6|many
TGTGCCAGCAGTTACTCACTAGCGGGAACAGATACGCAGTATTTT
CASSYSLAGTDTQYF
>TRBD2|TRBJ2-5|TRBV20-1|many
TGCAGTGCTAGTGTGACTAGCGGGATAGAGACCCAGTACTTC
CSASVTSGIETQYF
>TRBD1|TRBJ1-4|TRBV18|many
TGTGCCAGCTCACAGGGACAGGGAAAACTGTTTTTT
CASSQGQGKLFF
>TRBD2|TRBJ2-1|TRBV24-1|many
TGTGCCACCAGTCCTAGCGGGCCTTACAATGAGCAGTTCTTC
CATSPSGPYNEQFF
>NA|TRBJ2-5|TRBV11-2|many
TGTGCCAGCAGCTTGGGGGTGGCAGGGCAAGAGACCCAGTACTTC
CASSLGVAGQETQYF
>NA|TRBJ2-7|TRBV9|many
TGTGCCAGCAGCGTAGATCCAGGGAGCTCCTACGAGCAGTACTTC
CASSVDPGSSYEQYF
>NA|TRBJ2-5|TRBV20-1|many
TGCAGTGCTAGAGGTAGTGGGACGGGACTTCTTCAAGAGACCCAGTACTTC
CSARGSGTGLLQETQYF
>NA|TRBJ1-5|TRBV3-2|NA
TGTGCCAGCAGCCGACGGGACAGGGGAAGCGATCAGCCCCAGCATTTT
CASSRRDRGSDQPQHF
>NA|TRBJ1-1|TRBV5-1|once
TGCGCCAGCAGTCTGGGCACTGAAGCTTTCTTT
CASSLGTEAFF
>NA|TRBJ1-1|TRBV7-9|NA
TGTGCCAGCAGCTCGGACAGAACCTTGAACACTGAAGCTTTCTTT
CASSSDRTLNTEAFF
>TRBD1|TRBJ2-7|TRBV5-1|many
TGCGCCAGCAGCGCCGGGACAGGATACGAGCAGTACTTC
CASSAGTGYEQYF
>NA|TRBJ2-5|TRBV27|many
TGTGCCAGCAGTGCCGGGCCAGTTCAAGAGACCCAGTACTTC
CASSAGPVQETQYF
>NA|TRBJ2-6|TRBV5-4|NA
TGTGCCAGCAGCCTCAGGGCGGGTGGGGCCAACGTCCTGACTTTC
CASSLRAGGANVLTF
>TRBD1|TRBJ2-2|TRBV19|few
TGTGCCAGTAGTGCAGGGGGTTCCGGGGAGCTGTTTTTT
CASSAGGSGELFF
>TRBD2|TRBJ2-2|TRBV11-3|many
TGTGCCAGCAGTTTTAGGGGAGGGGCCGGGGAGCTGTTTTTT
CASSFRGGAGELFF
>NA|TRBJ1-1|TRBV6-1|NA
TGTGCCAGCACCCTCCGGTTAGGAATGGGCACTGAAGCTTTCTTT
CASTLRLGMGTEAFF
>NA|TRBJ1-4|TRBV29-1|many
TGCAGCGTTGGAGAAGGGAATGAAAAACTGTTTTTT
CSVGEGNEKLFF
>NA|TRBJ1-5|TRBV24-1|many
TGTGCCACCAGTGACGACAGTTCCAATCAGCCCCAGCATTTT
CATSDDSSNQPQHF
>NA|TRBJ2-5|TRBV18|many
TGTGCCAGCTCACCCGTGGGAGGAGAGACCCAGTACTTC
CASSPVGGETQYF
>NA|TRBJ1-5|TRBV30|NA
TGTGCCTGGGCCAGGGGATCTTATCAGCCCCAGCATTTT
CAWARGSYQPQHF
>NA|TRBJ2-7|TRBV11-2|few
TGTGCCAGCAGCTCCGCATTGGACGACACCTACGAGCAGTACTTC
CASSSALDDTYEQYF
>NA|TRBJ1-5|TRBV2|NA
TGTGCCAGCAGCATACAGGGAATCGACAATCAGCCCCAGCATTTT
CASSIQGIDNQPQHF
>TRBD2|TRBJ2-2|TRBV11-2|many
TGTGCCAGCAACCGTTACGCGGGGGTGGGCGGGGAGCTGTTTTTT
CASNRYAGVGGELFF
>NA|TRBJ1-2|TRBV19|many
TGTGCCAGTAGTATGACAGGCTATGGCTACACCTTC
CASSMTGYGYTF
>TRBD1|TRBJ1-3|TRBV11-3|many
TGTGCCAGCAGCTTAAGGGGGCTCGGAAACACCATATATTTT
CASSLRGLGNTIYF
>NA|TRBJ2-6|TRBV12-3/TRBV12-4|NA
TGTGCCAGCACCCCAGGGAGGAACCGTCCTGGGGCCAACGTCCTGACTTTC
CASTPGRNRPGANVLTF
>NA|TRBJ2-7|TRBV7-8|many
TGTGCCAGCAGCCATCGATCGGGCGGATACGAGCAGTACTTC
CASSHRSGGYEQYF
>NA|TRBJ2-1|TRBV19|many
TGTGCCAGTAGTCGGGGTTCCTACAATGAGCAGTTCTTC
CASSRGSYNEQFF
>NA|TRBJ2-2|TRBV7-9|many
TGTGCCAGCAACTCCAGTCCCGGGGACCGCACCGGGGAGCTGTTTTTT
CASNSSPGDRTGELFF
>NA|TRBJ2-7|TRBV12-3/TRBV12-4|many
TGTGCCAGCAGCCATGGGGGCGGGAACGAGCAGTACTTC
CASSHGGGNEQYF
>TRBD2|TRBJ2-1|TRBV18|NA
TGTGCCAGCTCACCCCTTCGCGGGAGTTACAATGAGCAGTTCTTC
CASSPLRGSYNEQFF
>NA|TRBJ2-1|TRBV9|many
TGTGCCAGCAGCGTAGAGGCAGTTAACAATGAGCAGTTCTTC
CASSVEAVNNEQFF
>NA|TRBJ2-7|TRBV11-1|many
TGTGCCAGCGGCCATGTGGACGAGCAGTACTTC
CASGHVDEQYF
>TRBD1|TRBJ2-5|TRBV12-3/TRBV12-4|many
TGTGCCAGCAGACAGGGGAGCCAAGAGACCCAGTACTTC
CASRQGSQETQYF
>NA|TRBJ1-5|TRBV7-8|many
TGTGCCAGCAGCTTAGCGGGCGGTAGGGGTCAGCCCCAGCATTTT
CASSLAGGRGQPQHF
>TRBD2|TRBJ2-5|TRBV27|many
TGTGCCAGCAGTTCACCGGGACTAGCGGGTAAAAGGGAGACCCAGTACTTC
CASSSPGLAGKRETQYF
>TRBD1|TRBJ2-3|TRBV19|many
TGTGCCAGTAGTCCGTTGGACAGGATTGAGGATACGCAGTATTTT
CASSPLDRIEDTQYF
>TRBD1|TRBJ2-1|TRBV15|many
TGTGCCACCAGCAGAGATACAGGGGGCTATGAGCAGTTCTTC
CATSRDTGGYEQFF
>TRBD2|TRBJ2-2|TRBV11-2|NA
TGTGCCAGCAGCTTCTACACTAGCGGGAACACCGGGGAGCTGTTTTTT
CASSFYTSGNTGELFF
>TRBD2|TRBJ2-2|TRBV20-1|many
TGCAGTGCTCGGGCACTAGCGGGAGGCACCGGGGAGCTGTTTTTT
CSARALAGGTGELFF